This T cell receptor (beta chain) was captured by sequencing in a study of PD-1 blockade in classical Hodgkin lymphoma (dated by TCRdb to 2020 to 2022). Broadly, across the study: Nivolumab dosing was 3 mg/kg intravenously every 2 weeks, continuing until either disease progression or unacceptable toxicity. The study used TCR beta sequencing and CyTOF to define a peripheral blood immune signature of response to PD-1 blockade in classical Hodgkin lymphoma.

The time point tag for this specimen amounts to: cycle 1 day 1 (C1D1), immediately before nivolumab initiation. All trial patients had relapsed after autologous stem cell transplantation, with cohorts A, B and C differing in prior brentuximab vedotin exposure. The trial cohort included roughly 60 patients with relapsed/refractory classical Hodgkin lymphoma, and each patient had a best overall response of complete response, partial response or progressive disease. Single-agent nivolumab was administered to trial patients in the multi-cohort phase II CheckMate 205 trial. An independent review committee assessed best overall response using the 2007 International Working Group response criteria. Trial PBMCs were collected just before the start of nivolumab (C1D1) and during therapy at cycle 2 day 1 and cycle 4 day 1. After peripheral blood was drawn into 8 mL Vacutainer Cell Preparation Tubes, PBMCs were isolated by centrifugation and then cryopreserved.

The Qiagen DNeasy kit was used to extract genomic DNA from unsorted PBMCs and from the negatively selected CD4+ and CD8+ fractions. Amplification of TCR beta CDR3 regions was done by immunoSEQ multiplex PCR with primers that anneal to V and J segments. A synthetic immune receptor repertoire was used to minimize amplification bias, and remaining bias was computationally removed after sequencing. On the study's bioinformatics: Custom Python scripts were used to quantify repertoire diversity as the Shannon entropy index. Unsorted, CD4+ and CD8+ repertoires were analyzed separately, except for combined analyses in which CD4+ and CD8+ sequences were merged in silico. A clone was considered expanded if an increase in frequency of at least 2-fold after treatment relative to C1D1 was found, and a pseudocount of 0.5 was applied to clones undetected at baseline. Clones with 0 or 1 copy at C1D1 were classified as singleton clones, and clones with 2 or more copies were classified as non-singleton clones. By matching protein sequences in sorted samples from the same patient, clones expanded in unsorted samples were annotated as CD4+, CD8+ or unknown. Wilcoxon tests were applied to paired samples to test diversity changes from C1D1 to C4D1. Imported from immuneACCESS, the table was reduced by TCRdb to in-frame sequences with V and J called. These copies leave out some clones; in studies compared against another copy, an unresolved V gene accounts for under half, and the cause of the remainder is not known. For V, J and clone size, that table is used; D and trimming come from the DNA. For this sample there are 20,000 or so clones; about four fifths appear just once. About 6.6% of the sample is in the top ten clones.

The germline V gene sets CDR1 to MRHNA and CDR2 to SNTAGT. The CDR3 goes from the cysteine to the phenylalanine over 14 residues. Left in the record is the CDR3 DNA by itself, 42 bases read in frame from the first base. Trimming accounts for 6 bases at V and 5 bases at J, while the number of junction bases matched to no gene is 4. Beyond this particular receptor, the publication reports: The study was limited to a single clinical trial cohort, and causes of repertoire differences, possibly disease activity or prior therapy, remained undefined. Diversity was lower in patients who began nivolumab less than 1 year after ASCT, so these patients were left out of later analyses to avoid confounding by immune reconstitution. A significant rise by C4D1 was seen in CD4+ but not CD8+ TCR diversity (p=0.0027 vs p=0.16), with the rise being most apparent in complete responders (p=0.02). Baseline TCR diversity was reported to be lower in newly diagnosed patients than in healthy donors, and even lower in relapsed/refractory patients. Trial patients with a complete response had baseline diversity similar to that of newly diagnosed patients, while partial responders and progressors had significantly lower diversity.

A word on this clone: No cognate antigen has been identified for it. Nothing much larger sits one base from this clone, and base qualities are not available.

Here the chain combines TRBV6-4 and TRBJ2-3, with 11 junctional bases fitting TRBD2. Sequenced material: peripheral blood mononuclear cells (PBMCs), taken at baseline. This TCR was sampled from a human donor with classical Hodgkin lymphoma. In nucleotide form, the sequence is TGTGCCAGCAGCGGTGGACTAGCGGGAGATACGCAGTATTTT. The resulting protein is CASSGGLAGDTQYF.